These 21 T cell receptor beta chains were sequenced from one sample in a study of chemoradiotherapy in HPV16-positive cancers. TCRdb keeps only in-frame clones here, not all; method: immunoSEQ multiplex PCR. The data contain more than 2,000 clones, roughly 92% of them seen just once; the ten biggest clones take up about 3%. Source: tumor tissue, taken from a patient who underwent chemoradiotherapy. The receptors were sampled from a human donor with HPV-associated anogenital cancer.

The chain combines TRBV5-5 with TRBJ2-3; D not resolved. The V end lost 1 base, the J end lost 0 bases, and 3 bases lay between the germline ends. The CDR3 has 13 residues. In germline, CDR1 is SGHKS, CDR2 YYEKEE (reference sequence). CDR3 protein: CASSLPSTDTQYF. As DNA, the CDR3 is TGTGCCAGCAGCTTGCCGAGCACAGATACGCAGTATTTT. Drawing the rest from reference TRBV5-5 and TRBJ2-3, the complete variable domain is DAGVTQSPTHLIKTRGQQVTLRCSPISGHKSVSWYQQVLGQGPQFIFQYYEKEERGRGNFPDRFSARQFPNYSSELNVNALLLGDSALYLCASSLPSTDTQYFGPGTRLTVL.

V is TRBV27 and J is TRBJ2-3, with TRBD2 matching 7 bases. Per germline, CDR1 MNHEY and CDR2 SMNVEV (reference sequence). J was trimmed by 1 base and V by 7 bases; bases with no gene match: 8. The CDR3 contains 15 residues. CDR3 sequence: CASIPPGRGTDTQYF. The CDR3 bases are TGTGCCAGCATTCCCCCGGGGAGGGGCACAGATACGCAGTATTTT.

The chain employs TRBV5-1 and TRBJ2-1; 8 nucleotides match TRBD1. Germline trimming cut 0 bases from V and 4 bases from J; bases unmatched to any gene: 6. The CDR3 extends over 16 amino acids. Germline assignment: CDR1 SGHRS and CDR2 YFSETQ. Here the CDR3 reads CASSLGDRSIYNEQFF. The DNA of the CDR3 is TGCGCCAGCAGCTTGGGGGACAGGTCTATTTACAATGAGCAGTTCTTC.

The rearrangement joins TRBV15 to TRBJ1-2; D is ambiguous. From germline, CDR1 is LNHNV and CDR2 YYDKDF (reference sequence). Between the trimmed V and J ends, which lost 5 bases and 0 bases, there was a span of 16 bases. This CDR3 has 16 residues. Here the CDR3 DNA reads TGTGCCACCAGCGGCACACGGAATGAAGCTAACTATGGCTACACCTTC. This encodes CATSGTRNEANYGYTF.

This rearrangement joins TRBV10-3 to TRBJ1-2, with D maybe TRBD1 (5 bases). Germline V gene data show CDR1 as ENHRY and CDR2 as SYGVKD. With 0 bases removed from V and 4 bases from J, the gap between germline ends came to 12 bases. There are 15 residues in the CDR3. The CDR3 nucleotides read TGTGCCATCAGTGAGTCTCGGCAGGGTGGCTATGGCTACACCTTC. Protein product: CAISESRQGGYGYTF.

A single count supports this clone. The chain combines TRBV7-9 with TRBJ2-3; D uncertain. The germline V and J ends were trimmed by 1 base and 4 bases, with 6 bases remaining between them. The V gene's germline CDR1 is SEHNR and CDR2 FQNEAQ (reference sequence). This CDR3 comprises 13 residues. CDR3 nucleotides: TGTGCCAGCAGCTTAGTATCAGCAGATACGCAGTATTTT. It is translated as CASSLVSADTQYF. Based on the CDR3 plus reference TRBV7-9 and TRBJ2-3, the full variable domain is DTGVSQNPRHKITKRGQNVTFRCDPISEHNRLYWYRQTLGQGPEFLTYFQNEAQLEKSRLLSDRFSAERPKGSFSTLEIQRTEQGDSAMYLCASSLVSADTQYFGPGTRLTVL.

V gene TRBV20-1 combines with J gene TRBJ1-3, with D perhaps matching TRBD1 (6 bases). V was pared by 3 bases and J by 6 bases, with 6 bases between. The CDR3 is 11 amino acids. Per the germline V gene, CDR1 is DFQATT and CDR2 is SNEGSKA (reference sequence). CDR3 coding DNA: TGCAGTGCTAGGGGGGCAAACACCATATATTTT. Translated: CSARGANTIYF.

This clone showed up just a few times. V usage is TRBV6-1 and J usage is TRBJ1-6, with no clear D. Trimming took off 2 bases at V and 6 bases at J, with 5 bases between the two ends. This CDR3 comprises 13 residues. The V gene's germline CDR1 is MNHNS and CDR2 SASEGT. The CDR3 sequence: CASSESFNSPLHF. The CDR3 DNA reads TGTGCCAGCAGTGAAAGTTTTAATTCACCCCTCCACTTT.

The chain is built from TRBV30 and TRBJ1-2; the D is unclear. CDR3 length: 11 residues. V was pared by 0 bases and J by 7 bases, with 6 bases between. Germline CDR1 GTSNPN, CDR2 SVGIG (reference sequence). CDR3: CAWSVAAGYTF. In DNA, the CDR3 is TGTGCCTGGAGTGTCGCGGCTGGCTACACCTTC.

The chain carries TRBV19 and TRBJ2-2, with 12 bases that match TRBD2. This CDR3 has 15 residues. Germline CDR1 LNHDA, CDR2 SQIVND (reference sequence). Unmatched junction bases numbered 5, after V lost 6 bases and J lost 6 bases. The CDR3 region has the DNA TGTGCCAGTAGACAACCTAGCGGGGGGGCCGGGGAGCTGTTTTTT. It codes for CASRQPSGGAGELFF.

The chain is built from TRBV19 and TRBJ2-2, with a possible D match to TRBD1 (5 bases). The V gene's germline CDR1 is LNHDA and CDR2 SQIVND (reference sequence). V lost 7 bases and J 0 bases, leaving 15 bases between the germline ends. The CDR3 length is 16 residues. CDR3 DNA: TGTGCCAGTAAATACGTTGCAGGGCCGAACACCGGGGAGCTGTTTTTT. This encodes CASKYVAGPNTGELFF. Supplemented by reference TRBV19 and TRBJ2-2, the full variable domain reads DGGITQSPKYLFRKEGQNVTLSCEQNLNHDAMYWYRQDPGQGLRLIYYSQIVNDFQKGDIAEGYSVSREKKESFPLTVTSAQKNPTAFYLCASKYVAGPNTGELFFGEGSRLTVL.

The J gene is TRBJ2-2, the V gene TRBV6-1; the D gene is possibly TRBD1 (8 bases). This CDR3 region has 15 residues. Germline lookup yields CDR1 MNHNS and CDR2 SASEGT. The V gene lost 6 bases and the J gene lost 6 bases, with 17 bases spanning the gap. The CDR3 protein is CASSGQGGSAGELFF. CDR3 DNA: TGTGCCAGCAGCGGACAGGGAGGGAGTGCCGGGGAGCTGTTTTTT.

About this clone itself: One end of the junction is discordant with germline, which a read error may explain. V is TRBV7-7 and J is TRBJ2-1, with 11 bases that match TRBD2. This CDR3 contains 15 residues. In germline, CDR1 is SSHAT, CDR2 FNYEAQ (reference sequence). The CDR3 loop reads CASSELAGADNEQFF. CDR3 DNA sequence: TGTGCTAGCAGCGAACTAGCGGGGGCTGACAATGAGCAGTTCTTC. Based on the CDR3 plus reference TRBV7-7 and TRBJ2-1, the full variable domain is GAGVSQSPRYKVTKRGQDVTLRCDPISSHATLYWYQQALGQGPEFLTYFNYEAQPDKSGLPSDRFSAERPEGSISTLTIQRTEQRDSAMYRCASSELAGADNEQFFGPGTRLTVL.

The chain recombines TRBV28 with TRBJ2-7; no clear D gene. The germline CDR1 and CDR2 sequences are MDHEN and SYDVKM. V was pared by 5 bases and J by 2 bases, with 10 bases between. The CDR3 contains 13 residues. The CDR3 protein is CASSRSVTYEQYF. The DNA for the CDR3 is TGTGCCAGCAGTAGGTCAGTGACCTACGAGCAGTACTTC.

This clone was detected only once. The CDR3 sequence: CASSREWGETQYF. In DNA form, the CDR3 reads TGTGCCAGCAGCAGGGAGTGGGGAGAGACCCAGTACTTC. The V call is TRBV11-3, the J call TRBJ2-5; D may be TRBD2 (5 bases). V lost 5 bases to trimming and J lost 4 bases, with 11 bases between them. The CDR3 has 13 amino acids. The germline gives CDR1 SGHNT, CDR2 YENEEA.

The V call is TRBV19, the J call TRBJ1-1; no clear D. The CDR3 runs to 12 residues. The ends were cut back, 5 bases at V and 7 bases at J, with 11 bases in the middle. Germline CDR1 and CDR2: LNHDA and SQIVND (reference sequence). Here the CDR3 reads CASSRSRYEAFF. Here the CDR3 DNA reads TGTGCCAGTAGTCGATCCCGATATGAAGCTTTCTTT.

The chain recombines TRBV7-2 with TRBJ1-1; D is undetermined. Germline V gene lookup returns CDR1 SGHTA and CDR2 FQGNSA. The germline V and J ends were trimmed by 4 bases and 1 base, with 13 bases remaining between them. This CDR3 is 15 amino acids long. The CDR3 region has the DNA TGTGCCAGCAGCTCCCTTATCACACCGAACACTGAAGCTTTCTTT. Amino acids: CASSSLITPNTEAFF.

The V call is TRBV16, the J call TRBJ1-4; the D is unclear. The germline V gene encodes CDR1 KGHSY and CDR2 FQNENV. With 3 bases removed from V and 6 bases from J, the gap between germline ends came to 11 bases. The CDR3 is 14 amino acids. CDR3 residues: CASSHAEAHEKLFF. CDR3 sequence (DNA): TGTGCCAGCAGCCACGCGGAGGCCCATGAAAAACTGTTTTTT.

The rearrangement joins TRBV7-9 to TRBJ2-7, with 8 bases aligning to TRBD1. V shed 5 bases, J shed 2 bases, and the junction held 8 bases outside the gene matches. Germline V gene data show CDR1 as SEHNR and CDR2 as FQNEAQ (reference sequence). The CDR3 consists of 15 residues. The CDR3 DNA reads TGTGCCAGCAGCATATCCGGGACAGGAGCCTACGAGCAGTACTTC. This sequence encodes CASSISGTGAYEQYF.

The gene calls are TRBV9 and TRBJ2-2; D is ambiguous. Trimming cost V 0 bases and J 4 bases, with 4 bases left between them. This CDR3 has 13 amino acids. The germline CDR1 and CDR2 sequences are SGDLS and YYNGEE. CDR3 loop: CASSVASTGELFF. The CDR3 coding sequence is TGTGCCAGCAGCGTAGCTAGCACCGGGGAGCTGTTTTTT.

The V and J genes are TRBV12-5 and TRBJ2-6; no reliable D call. With 6 bases removed from V and 0 bases from J, the gap between germline ends came to 9 bases. The CDR3 is 15 amino acids. Per germline, CDR1 LGHNT and CDR2 FRNRAP. Here the CDR3 reads CASGPGSSGANVLTF. CDR3 DNA: TGTGCTAGTGGCCCGGGTAGCTCTGGGGCCAACGTCCTGACTTTC.